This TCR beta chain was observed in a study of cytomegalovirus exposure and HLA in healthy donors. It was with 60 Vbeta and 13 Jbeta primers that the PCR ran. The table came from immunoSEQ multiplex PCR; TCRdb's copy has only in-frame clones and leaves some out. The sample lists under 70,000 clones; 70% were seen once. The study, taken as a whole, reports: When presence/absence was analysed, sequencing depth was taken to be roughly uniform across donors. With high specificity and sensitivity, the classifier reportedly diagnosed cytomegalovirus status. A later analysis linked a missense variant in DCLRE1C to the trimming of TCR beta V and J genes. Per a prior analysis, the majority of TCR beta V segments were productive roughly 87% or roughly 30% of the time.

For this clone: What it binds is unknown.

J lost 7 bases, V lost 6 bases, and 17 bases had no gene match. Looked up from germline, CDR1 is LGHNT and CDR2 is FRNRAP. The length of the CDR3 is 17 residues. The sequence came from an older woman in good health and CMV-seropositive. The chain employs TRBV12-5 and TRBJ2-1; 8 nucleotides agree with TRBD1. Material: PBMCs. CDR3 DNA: TGTGCTAGTGGCCCGTTGACAGGGGAGAGGACTTTGAATGAGCAGTTCTTC. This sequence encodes CASGPLTGERTLNEQFF.